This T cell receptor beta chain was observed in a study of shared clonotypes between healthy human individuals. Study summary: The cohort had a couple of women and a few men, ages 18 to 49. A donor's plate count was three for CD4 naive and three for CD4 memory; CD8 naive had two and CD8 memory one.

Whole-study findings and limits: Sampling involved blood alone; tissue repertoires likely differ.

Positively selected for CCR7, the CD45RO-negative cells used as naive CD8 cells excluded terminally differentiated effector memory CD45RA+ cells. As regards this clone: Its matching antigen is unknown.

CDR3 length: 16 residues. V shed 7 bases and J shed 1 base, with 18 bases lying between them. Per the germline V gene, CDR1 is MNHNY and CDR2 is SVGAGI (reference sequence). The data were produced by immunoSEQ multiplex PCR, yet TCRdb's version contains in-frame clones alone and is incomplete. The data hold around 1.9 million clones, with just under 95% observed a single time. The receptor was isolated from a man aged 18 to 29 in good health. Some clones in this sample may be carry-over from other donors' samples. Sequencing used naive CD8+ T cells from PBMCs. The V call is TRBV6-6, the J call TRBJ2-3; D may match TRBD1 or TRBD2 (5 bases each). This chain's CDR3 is CASTSGPDMGTDTQYF. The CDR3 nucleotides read TGTGCCAGCACGTCGGGACCGGATATGGGCACAGATACGCAGTATTTT.